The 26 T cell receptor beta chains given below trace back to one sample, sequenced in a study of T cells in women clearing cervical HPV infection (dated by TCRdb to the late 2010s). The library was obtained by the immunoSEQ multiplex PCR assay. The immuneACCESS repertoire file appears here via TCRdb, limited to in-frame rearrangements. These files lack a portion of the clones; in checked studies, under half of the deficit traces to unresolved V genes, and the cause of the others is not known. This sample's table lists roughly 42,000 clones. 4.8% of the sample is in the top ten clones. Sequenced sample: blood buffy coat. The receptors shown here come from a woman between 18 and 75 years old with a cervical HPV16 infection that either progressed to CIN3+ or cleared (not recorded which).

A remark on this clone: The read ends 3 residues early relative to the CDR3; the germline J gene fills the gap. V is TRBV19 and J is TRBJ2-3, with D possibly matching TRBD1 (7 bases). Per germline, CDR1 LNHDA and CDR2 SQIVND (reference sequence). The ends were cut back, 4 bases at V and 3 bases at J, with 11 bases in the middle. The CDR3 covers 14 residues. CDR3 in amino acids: CASSTGGQTDTQYF. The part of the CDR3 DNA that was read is TGTGCCAGTAGTACCGGGGGACAGACAGATACG. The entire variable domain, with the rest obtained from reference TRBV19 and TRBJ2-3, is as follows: DGGITQSPKYLFRKEGQNVTLSCEQNLNHDAMYWYRQDPGQGLRLIYYSQIVNDFQKGDIAEGYSVSREKKESFPLTVTSAQKNPTAFYLCASSTGGQTDTQYFGPGTRLTVL.

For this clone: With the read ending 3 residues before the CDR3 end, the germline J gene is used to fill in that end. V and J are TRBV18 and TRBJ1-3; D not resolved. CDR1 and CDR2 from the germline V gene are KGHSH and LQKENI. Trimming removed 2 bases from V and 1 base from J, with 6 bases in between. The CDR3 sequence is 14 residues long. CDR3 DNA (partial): TGTGCCAGCTCACCATCGGTGTCTGGAAACACC. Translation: CASSPSVSGNT. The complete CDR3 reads CASSPSVSGNTIYF.

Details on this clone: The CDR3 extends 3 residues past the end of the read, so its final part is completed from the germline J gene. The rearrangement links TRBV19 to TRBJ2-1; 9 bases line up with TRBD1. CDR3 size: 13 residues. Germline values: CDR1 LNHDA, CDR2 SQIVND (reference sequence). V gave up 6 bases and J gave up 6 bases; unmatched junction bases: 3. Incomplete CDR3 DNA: TGTGCCAGTAGAGACAGGGGGGCCAATGAG. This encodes CASRDRGANE. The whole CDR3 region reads CASRDRGANEQFF.

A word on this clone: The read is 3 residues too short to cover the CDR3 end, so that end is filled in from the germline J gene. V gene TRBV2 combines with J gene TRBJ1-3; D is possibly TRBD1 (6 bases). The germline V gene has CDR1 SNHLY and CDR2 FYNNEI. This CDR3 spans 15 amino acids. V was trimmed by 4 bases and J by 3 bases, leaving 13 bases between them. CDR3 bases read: TGTGCCAGCAGTGTATTAGGGGGATATGGAAACACC. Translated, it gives CASSVLGGYGNT. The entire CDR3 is CASSVLGGYGNTIYF.

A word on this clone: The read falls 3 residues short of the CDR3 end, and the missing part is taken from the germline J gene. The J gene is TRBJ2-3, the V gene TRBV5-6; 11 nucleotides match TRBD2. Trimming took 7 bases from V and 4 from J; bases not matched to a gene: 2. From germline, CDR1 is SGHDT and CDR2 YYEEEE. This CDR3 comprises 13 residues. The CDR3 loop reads CASGTSGADTQYF. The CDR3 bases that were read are TGTGCCAGCGGGACTAGCGGCGCAGATACG.

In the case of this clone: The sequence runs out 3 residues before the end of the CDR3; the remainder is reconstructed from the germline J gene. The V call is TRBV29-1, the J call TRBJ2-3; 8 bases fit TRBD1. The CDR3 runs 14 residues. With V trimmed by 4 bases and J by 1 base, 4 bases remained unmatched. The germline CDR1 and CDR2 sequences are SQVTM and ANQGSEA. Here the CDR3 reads CSVVDRGGTDTQYF. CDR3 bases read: TGCAGCGTTGTTGACAGGGGTGGCACAGATACG.

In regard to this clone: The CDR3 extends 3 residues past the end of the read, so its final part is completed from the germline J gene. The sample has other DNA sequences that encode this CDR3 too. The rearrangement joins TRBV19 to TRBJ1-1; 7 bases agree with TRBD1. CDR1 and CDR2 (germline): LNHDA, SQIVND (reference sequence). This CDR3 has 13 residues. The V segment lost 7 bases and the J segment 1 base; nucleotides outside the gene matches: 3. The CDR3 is CASTRGQNTEAFF. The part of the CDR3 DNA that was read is TGTGCCAGTACTAGGGGGCAGAACACTGAA.

The CDR3 reads CASRIQEETQYF. CDR3 DNA, as far as it was read: TGCGCCAGCAGGATACAGGAAGAGACC. The chain links TRBV5-1 to TRBJ2-5, with D perhaps TRBD1 (5 bases). Sequencing ends 3 residues short of the CDR3 end; the germline J gene provides the rest. V was shortened by 5 bases and J by 3 bases, with 8 bases between the two germline ends. The CDR3 has 12 amino acids. The germline gives CDR1 SGHRS, CDR2 YFSETQ.

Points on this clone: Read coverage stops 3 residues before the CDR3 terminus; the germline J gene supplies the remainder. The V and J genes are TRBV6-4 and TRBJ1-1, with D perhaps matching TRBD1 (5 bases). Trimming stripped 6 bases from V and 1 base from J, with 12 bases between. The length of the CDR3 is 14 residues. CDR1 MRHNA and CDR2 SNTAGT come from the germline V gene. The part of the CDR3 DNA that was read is TGTGCCAGCAGAGGGGTCGCGGAGAACACTGAA. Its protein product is CASRGVAENTE. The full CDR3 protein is CASRGVAENTEAFF.

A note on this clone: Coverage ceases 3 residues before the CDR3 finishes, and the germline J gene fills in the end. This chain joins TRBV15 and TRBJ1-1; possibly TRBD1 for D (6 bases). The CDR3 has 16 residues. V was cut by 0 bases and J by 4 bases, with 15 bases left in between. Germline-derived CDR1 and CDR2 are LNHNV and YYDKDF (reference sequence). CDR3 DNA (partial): TGTGCCACCAGCAGAGAGAGGGAAGGGGGTAGCACTGAA. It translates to CATSREREGGSTE. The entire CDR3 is CATSREREGGSTEAFF.

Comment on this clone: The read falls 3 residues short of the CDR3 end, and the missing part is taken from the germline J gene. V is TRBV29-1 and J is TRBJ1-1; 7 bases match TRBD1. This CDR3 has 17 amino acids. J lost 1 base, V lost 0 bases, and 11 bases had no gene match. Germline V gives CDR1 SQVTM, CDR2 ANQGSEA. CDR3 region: CSVEDQDPGQTNTEAFF. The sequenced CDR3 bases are TGCAGCGTTGAAGATCAGGACCCGGGACAGACGAACACTGAA.

CDR3 bases read: TGCAGCGTTGGCCGGGACTCCTTGGGATTTGAA. Protein product: CSVGRDSLGFE. The full CDR3 sequence reads CSVGRDSLGFEAFF. This sequence joins TRBV29-1 and TRBJ1-1; possible D gene TRBD1, 5 bases. The read falls 3 residues short of the CDR3 end, and the missing part is taken from the germline J gene. CDR1 and CDR2 from the germline V gene are SQVTM and ANQGSEA. The V end lost 4 bases, the J end lost 7 bases, and 19 bases lay between the germline ends. This CDR3 region has 14 residues.

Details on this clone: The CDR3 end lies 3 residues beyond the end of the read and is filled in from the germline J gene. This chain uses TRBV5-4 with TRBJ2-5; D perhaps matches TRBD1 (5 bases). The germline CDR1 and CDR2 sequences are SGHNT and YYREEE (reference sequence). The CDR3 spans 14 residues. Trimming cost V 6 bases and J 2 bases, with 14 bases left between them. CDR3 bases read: TGTGCCAGCACCCTCGACAGCCTACAAGAGACC. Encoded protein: CASTLDSLQET. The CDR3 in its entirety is CASTLDSLQETQYF.

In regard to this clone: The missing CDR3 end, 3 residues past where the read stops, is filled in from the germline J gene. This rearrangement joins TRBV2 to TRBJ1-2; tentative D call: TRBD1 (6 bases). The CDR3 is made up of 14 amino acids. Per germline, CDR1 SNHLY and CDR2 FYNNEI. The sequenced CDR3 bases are TGTGCCAGCAGTGAAGGGGGCAGGGGCAGGGGC. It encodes CASSEGGRGRG. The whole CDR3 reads CASSEGGRGRGYTF.

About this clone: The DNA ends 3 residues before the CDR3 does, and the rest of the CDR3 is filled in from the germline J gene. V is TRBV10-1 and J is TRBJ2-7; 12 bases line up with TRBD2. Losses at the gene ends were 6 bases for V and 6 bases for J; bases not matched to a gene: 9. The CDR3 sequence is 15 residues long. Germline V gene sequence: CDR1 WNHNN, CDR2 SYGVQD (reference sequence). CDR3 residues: CASSSGLAGYSEQYF. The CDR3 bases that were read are TGCGCCAGCAGCTCCGGACTAGCGGGGTATTCCGAG.

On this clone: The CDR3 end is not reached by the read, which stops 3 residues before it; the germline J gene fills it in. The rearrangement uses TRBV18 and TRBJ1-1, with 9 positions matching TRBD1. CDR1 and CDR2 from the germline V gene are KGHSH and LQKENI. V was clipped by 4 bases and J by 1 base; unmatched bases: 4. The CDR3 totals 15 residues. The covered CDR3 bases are TGTGCCAGCTCACTGTTGGGACAGGGGAACACTGAA. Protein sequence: CASSLLGQGNTE. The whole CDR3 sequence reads CASSLLGQGNTEAFF.

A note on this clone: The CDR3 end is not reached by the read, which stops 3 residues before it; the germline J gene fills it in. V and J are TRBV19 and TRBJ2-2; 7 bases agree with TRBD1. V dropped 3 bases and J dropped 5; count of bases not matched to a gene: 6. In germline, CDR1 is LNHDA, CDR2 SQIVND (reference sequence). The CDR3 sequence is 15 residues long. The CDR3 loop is CASSIVTGWTGELFF. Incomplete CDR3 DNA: TGTGCCAGTAGTATCGTGACAGGGTGGACCGGGGAG. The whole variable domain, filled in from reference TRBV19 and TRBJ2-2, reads DGGITQSPKYLFRKEGQNVTLSCEQNLNHDAMYWYRQDPGQGLRLIYYSQIVNDFQKGDIAEGYSVSREKKESFPLTVTSAQKNPTAFYLCASSIVTGWTGELFFGEGSRLTVL.

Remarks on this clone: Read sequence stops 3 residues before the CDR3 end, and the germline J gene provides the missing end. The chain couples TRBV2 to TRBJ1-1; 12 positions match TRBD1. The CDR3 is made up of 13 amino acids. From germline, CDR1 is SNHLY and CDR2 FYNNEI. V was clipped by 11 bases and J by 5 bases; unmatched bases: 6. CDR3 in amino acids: CAEGQGARTEAFF. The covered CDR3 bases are TGTGCCGAGGGACAGGGGGCGAGAACTGAA.

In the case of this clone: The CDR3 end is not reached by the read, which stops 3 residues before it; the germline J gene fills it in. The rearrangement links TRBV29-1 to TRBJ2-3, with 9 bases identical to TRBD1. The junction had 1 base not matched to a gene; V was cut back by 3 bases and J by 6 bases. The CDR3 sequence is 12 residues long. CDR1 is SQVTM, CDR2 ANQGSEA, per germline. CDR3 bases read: TGCAGCGTTGACGGACAGGGGGATACG. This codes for CSVDGQGDT. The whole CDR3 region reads CSVDGQGDTQYF.

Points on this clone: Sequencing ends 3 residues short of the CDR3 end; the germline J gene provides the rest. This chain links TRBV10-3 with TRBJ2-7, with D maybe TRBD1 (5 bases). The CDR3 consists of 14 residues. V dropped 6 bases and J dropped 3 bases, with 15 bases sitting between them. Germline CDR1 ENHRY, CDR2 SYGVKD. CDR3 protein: CAIRQDKVDYEQYF. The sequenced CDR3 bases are TGTGCCATCAGACAGGACAAAGTGGACTACGAG.

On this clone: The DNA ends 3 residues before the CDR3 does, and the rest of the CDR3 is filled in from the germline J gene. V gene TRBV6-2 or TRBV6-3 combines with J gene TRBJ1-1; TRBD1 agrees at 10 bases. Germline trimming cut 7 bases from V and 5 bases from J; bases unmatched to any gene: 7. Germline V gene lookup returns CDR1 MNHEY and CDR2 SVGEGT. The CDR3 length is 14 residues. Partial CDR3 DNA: TGTGCCAGCACGAAGGGACAGGGGCCAACTGAA. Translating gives CASTKGQGPTE. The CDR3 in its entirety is CASTKGQGPTEAFF.

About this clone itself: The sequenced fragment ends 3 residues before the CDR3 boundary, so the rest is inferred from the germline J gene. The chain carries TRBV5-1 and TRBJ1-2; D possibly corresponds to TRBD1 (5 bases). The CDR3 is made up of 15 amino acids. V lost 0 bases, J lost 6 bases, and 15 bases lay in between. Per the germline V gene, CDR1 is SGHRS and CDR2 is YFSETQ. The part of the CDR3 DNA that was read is TGCGCCAGCAGCTTGGAGGCGGGGACGGTCGATGGC. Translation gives CASSLEAGTVDG. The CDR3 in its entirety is CASSLEAGTVDGYTF.

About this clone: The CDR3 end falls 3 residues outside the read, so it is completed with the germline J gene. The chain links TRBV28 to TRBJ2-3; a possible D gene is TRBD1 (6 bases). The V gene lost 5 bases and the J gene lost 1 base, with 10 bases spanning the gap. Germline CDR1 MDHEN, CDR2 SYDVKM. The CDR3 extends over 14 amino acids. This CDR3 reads CASSRKGGTDTQYF. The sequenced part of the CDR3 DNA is TGTGCCAGCAGTCGAAAGGGGGGCACAGATACG.

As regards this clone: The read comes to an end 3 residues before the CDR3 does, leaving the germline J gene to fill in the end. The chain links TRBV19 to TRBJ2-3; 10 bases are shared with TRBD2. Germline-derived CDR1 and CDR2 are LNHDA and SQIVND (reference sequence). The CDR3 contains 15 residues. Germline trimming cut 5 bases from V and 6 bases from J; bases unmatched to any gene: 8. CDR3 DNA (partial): TGTGCCAGTAGTTTGGGACTAGCGACGCCCGATACG. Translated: CASSLGLATPDT. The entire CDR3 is CASSLGLATPDTQYF.

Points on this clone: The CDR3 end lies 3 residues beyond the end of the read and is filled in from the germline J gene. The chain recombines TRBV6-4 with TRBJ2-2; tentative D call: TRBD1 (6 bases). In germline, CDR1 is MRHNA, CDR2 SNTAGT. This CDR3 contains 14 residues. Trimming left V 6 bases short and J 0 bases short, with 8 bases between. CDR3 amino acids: CASSGTTNTGELFF. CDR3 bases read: TGTGCCAGCAGCGGGACAACGAACACCGGGGAG.

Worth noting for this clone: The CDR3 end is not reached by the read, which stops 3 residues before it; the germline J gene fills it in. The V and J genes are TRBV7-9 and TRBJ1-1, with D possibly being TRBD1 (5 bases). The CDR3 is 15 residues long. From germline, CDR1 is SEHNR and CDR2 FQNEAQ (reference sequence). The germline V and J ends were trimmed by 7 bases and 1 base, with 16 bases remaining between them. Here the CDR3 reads CASNPLGQRNTEAFF. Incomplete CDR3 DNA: TGTGCCAGCAACCCACTGGGGCAGCGGAACACTGAA.